This TCR beta chain was recovered during a study of blood T cell repertoires in COVID-19. Turning to the study itself: Material from acute and convalescent COVID-19 was sourced from the United States, Italy and Spain.

In the source study's methods: From reference gene primer amplification, estimates of nucleated cell counts were derived. Using immunoSEQ multiplex PCR, the repertoire was profiled, and TCRdb retains in-frame clones only, with some absent. D and trimming were read from the DNA, whereas the V and J calls and clone size are those reported in that table. The sample has some 200,000 clones; about 85% are singletons. This clonotype originated in a woman older than 75 with active or convalescent COVID-19. Sequenced sample: peripheral blood.

The CDR3 is CASSSWTGTGNQPQHF. For the CDR3, the DNA is TGTGCCAGCAGTTCGTGGACAGGAACTGGGAATCAGCCCCAGCATTTT. The gene calls are TRBV28 and TRBJ1-5, with TRBD1 matching 7 bases. CDR1 is MDHEN, CDR2 SYDVKM, per germline. CDR3 length: 16 residues. V was pared by 4 bases and J by 4 bases, with 10 bases of the junction left unmatched.